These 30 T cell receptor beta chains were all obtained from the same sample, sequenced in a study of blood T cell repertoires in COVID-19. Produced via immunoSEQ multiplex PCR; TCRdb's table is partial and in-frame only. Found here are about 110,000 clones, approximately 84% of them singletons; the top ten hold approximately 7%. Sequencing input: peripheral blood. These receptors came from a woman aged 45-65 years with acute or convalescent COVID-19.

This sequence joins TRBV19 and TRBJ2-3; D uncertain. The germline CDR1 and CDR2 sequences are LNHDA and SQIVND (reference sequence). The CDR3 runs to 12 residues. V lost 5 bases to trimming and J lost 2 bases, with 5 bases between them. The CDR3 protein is CASSQNTDTQYF. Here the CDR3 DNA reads TGTGCCAGTAGTCAAAACACAGATACGCAGTATTTT.

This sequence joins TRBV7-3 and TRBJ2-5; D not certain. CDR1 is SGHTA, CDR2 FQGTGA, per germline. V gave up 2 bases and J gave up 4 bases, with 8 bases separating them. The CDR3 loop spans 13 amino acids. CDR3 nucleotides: TGTGCCAGCAGCTTAGGGCAGGCAGAGACCCAGTACTTC. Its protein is CASSLGQAETQYF.

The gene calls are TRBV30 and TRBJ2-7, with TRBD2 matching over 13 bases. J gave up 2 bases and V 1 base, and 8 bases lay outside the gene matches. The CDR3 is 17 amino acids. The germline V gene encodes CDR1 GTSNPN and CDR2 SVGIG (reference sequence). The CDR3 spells CAWSAGRTSGGPYEQYF. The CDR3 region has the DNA TGTGCCTGGAGTGCTGGACGGACTAGCGGGGGTCCCTACGAGCAGTACTTC.

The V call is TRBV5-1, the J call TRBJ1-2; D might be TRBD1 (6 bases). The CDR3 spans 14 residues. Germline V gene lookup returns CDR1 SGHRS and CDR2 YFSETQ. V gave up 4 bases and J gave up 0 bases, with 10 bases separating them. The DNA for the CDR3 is TGCGCCAGCAGCAGGACAGTCTCTAACTATGGCTACACCTTC. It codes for CASSRTVSNYGYTF.

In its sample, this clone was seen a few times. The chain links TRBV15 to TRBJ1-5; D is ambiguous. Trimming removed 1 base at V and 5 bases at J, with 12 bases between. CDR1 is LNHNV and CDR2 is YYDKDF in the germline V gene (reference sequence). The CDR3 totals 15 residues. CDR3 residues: CATSRGADVYQPQHF. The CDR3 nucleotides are TGTGCCACCAGCAGAGGGGCCGATGTATATCAGCCCCAGCATTTT.

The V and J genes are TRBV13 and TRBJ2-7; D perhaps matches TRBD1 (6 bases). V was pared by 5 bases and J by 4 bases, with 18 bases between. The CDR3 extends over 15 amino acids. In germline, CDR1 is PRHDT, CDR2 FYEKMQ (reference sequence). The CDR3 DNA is TGTGCCAGCAGCCGTAGACAGGAGATGACGTACGAGCAGTACTTC. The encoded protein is CASSRRQEMTYEQYF. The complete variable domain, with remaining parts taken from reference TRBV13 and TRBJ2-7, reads AAGVIQSPRHLIKEKRETATLKCYPIPRHDTVYWYQQGPGQDPQFLISFYEKMQSDKGSIPDRFSAQQFSDYHSELNMSSLELGDSALYFCASSRRQEMTYEQYFGPGTRLTVT.

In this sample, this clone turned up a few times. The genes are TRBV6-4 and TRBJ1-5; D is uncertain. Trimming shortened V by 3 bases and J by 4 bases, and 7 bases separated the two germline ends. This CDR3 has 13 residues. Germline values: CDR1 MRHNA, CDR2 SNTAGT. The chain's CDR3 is CASSDGVNQPQHF. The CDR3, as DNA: TGTGCCAGCAGTGATGGAGTGAATCAGCCCCAGCATTTT.

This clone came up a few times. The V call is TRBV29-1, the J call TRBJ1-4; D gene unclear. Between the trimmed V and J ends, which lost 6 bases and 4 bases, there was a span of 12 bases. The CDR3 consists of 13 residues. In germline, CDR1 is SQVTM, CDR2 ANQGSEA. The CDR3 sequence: CSVSTTRNEKLFF. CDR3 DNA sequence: TGCAGCGTCTCAACTACTCGTAATGAAAAACTGTTTTTT.

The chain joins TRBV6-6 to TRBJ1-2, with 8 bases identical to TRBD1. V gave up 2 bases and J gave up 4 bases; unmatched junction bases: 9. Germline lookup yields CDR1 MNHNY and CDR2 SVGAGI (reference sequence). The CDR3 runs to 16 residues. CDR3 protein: CASSYPQGQVGYGYTF. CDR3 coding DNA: TGTGCCAGCAGTTACCCGCAGGGACAGGTTGGCTATGGCTACACCTTC.

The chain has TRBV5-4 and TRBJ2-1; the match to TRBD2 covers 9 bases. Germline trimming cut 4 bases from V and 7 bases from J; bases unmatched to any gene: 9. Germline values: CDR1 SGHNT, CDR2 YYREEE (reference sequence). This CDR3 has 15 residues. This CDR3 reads CASSPRGGGVNEQFF. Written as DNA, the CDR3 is TGTGCCAGCAGCCCGAGGGGCGGGGGGGTTAATGAGCAGTTCTTC.

CDR3: CASSVGDSRRYEQYF. In nucleotides, the CDR3 is TGTGCCAGCAGCGTAGGGGACAGCCGGAGATACGAGCAGTACTTC. J is TRBJ2-7 and V is TRBV9, with TRBD1 matching 7 bases. Germline lookup yields CDR1 SGDLS and CDR2 YYNGEE. The V gene end was trimmed by 0 bases and the J gene end by 4 bases; junction bases not matched to a gene: 7. The CDR3 is 15 amino acids.

CDR3 region: CAVRDTGANVLTF. The CDR3 nucleotides are TGCGCCGTCAGGGATACTGGGGCCAACGTCCTGACTTTC. V is TRBV5-1 and J is TRBJ2-6, with TRBD1 as a possible D gene (5 bases). CDR1 is SGHRS, CDR2 YFSETQ, per germline. This CDR3 is 13 amino acids long. Trimming shortened V by 10 bases and J by 2 bases, and 10 bases separated the two germline ends.

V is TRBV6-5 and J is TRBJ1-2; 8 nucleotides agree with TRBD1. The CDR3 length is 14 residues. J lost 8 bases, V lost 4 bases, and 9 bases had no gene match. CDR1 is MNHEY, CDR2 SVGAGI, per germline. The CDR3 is CASSLAQGAWGYTF. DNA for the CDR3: TGTGCCAGCAGTTTGGCCCAGGGGGCGTGGGGCTACACCTTC.

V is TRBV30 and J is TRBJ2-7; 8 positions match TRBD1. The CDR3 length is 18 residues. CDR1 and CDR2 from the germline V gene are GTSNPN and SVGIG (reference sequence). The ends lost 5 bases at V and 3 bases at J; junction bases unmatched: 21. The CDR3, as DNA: TGTGCCTGGTCCGCCGGGACAGGCAGGCCGAGGGGTCGCTACGAGCAGTACTTC. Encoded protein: CAWSAGTGRPRGRYEQYF.

CDR3 residues: CASSVSGQGTGNTIYF. The CDR3 nucleotides read TGTGCCAGCAGCGTATCCGGACAGGGTACTGGAAACACCATATATTTT. The chain has TRBV9 and TRBJ1-3; the match to TRBD1 covers 8 bases. The length of the CDR3 is 16 residues. CDR1 is SGDLS, CDR2 YYNGEE, per germline. The V segment lost 1 base and the J segment 2 bases; nucleotides outside the gene matches: 5.

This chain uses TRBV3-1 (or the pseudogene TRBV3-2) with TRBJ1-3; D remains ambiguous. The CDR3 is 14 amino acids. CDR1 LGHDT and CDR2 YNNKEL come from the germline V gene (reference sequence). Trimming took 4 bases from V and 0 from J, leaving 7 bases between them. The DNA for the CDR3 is TGTGCCAGCAGCCTATCACTCTCTGGAAACACCATATATTTT. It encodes CASSLSLSGNTIYF.

This CDR3 reads CASSIQGTTEAFF. The CDR3 DNA is TGTGCCAGCAGCATACAGGGTACGACTGAAGCTTTCTTT. The V call is TRBV11-1, the J call TRBJ1-1; perhaps TRBD1 as D (6 bases). Per germline, CDR1 SGHAT and CDR2 FQDESV (reference sequence). CDR3 length: 13 residues. Trimming took off 5 bases at V and 5 bases at J, with 12 bases between the two ends.

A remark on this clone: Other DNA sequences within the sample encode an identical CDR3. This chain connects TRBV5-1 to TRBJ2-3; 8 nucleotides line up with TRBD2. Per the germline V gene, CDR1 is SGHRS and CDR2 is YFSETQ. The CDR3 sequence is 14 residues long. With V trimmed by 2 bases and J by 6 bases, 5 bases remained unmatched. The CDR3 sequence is CASSLTSGADTQYF. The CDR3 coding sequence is TGCGCCAGCAGCTTAACTAGCGGAGCTGATACGCAGTATTTT.

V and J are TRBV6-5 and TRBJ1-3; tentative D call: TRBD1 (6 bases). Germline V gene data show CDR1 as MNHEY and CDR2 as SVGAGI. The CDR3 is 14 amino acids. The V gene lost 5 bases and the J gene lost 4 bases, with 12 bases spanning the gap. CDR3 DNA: TGTGCCAGCAGTCGCCCCACAGGGGGAAACACCATATATTTT. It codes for CASSRPTGGNTIYF.

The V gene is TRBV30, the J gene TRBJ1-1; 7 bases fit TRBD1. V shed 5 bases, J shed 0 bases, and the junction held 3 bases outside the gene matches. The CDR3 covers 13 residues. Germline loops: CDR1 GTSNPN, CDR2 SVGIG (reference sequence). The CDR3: CAWWTGMNTEAFF. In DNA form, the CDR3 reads TGTGCCTGGTGGACAGGCATGAACACTGAAGCTTTCTTT.

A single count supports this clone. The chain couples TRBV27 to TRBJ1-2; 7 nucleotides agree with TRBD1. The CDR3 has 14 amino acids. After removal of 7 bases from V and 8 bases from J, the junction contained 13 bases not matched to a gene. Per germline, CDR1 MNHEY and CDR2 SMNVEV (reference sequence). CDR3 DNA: TGTGCCAGCACCTCTGGGGACAGCCTTTTCGGCTACACCTTC. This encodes CASTSGDSLFGYTF.

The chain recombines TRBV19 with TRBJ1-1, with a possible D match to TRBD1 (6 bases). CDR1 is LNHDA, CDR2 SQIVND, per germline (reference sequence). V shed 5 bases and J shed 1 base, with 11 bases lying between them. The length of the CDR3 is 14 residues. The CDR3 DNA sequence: TGTGCCAGTAGTGGGGGCAGGTCGAACACTGAAGCTTTCTTT. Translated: CASSGGRSNTEAFF.

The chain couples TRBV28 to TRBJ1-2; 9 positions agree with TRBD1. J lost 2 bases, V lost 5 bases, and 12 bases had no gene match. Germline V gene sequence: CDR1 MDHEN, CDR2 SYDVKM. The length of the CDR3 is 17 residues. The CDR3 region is CASSQGQGYYDNYGYTF. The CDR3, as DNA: TGTGCCAGCAGTCAAGGACAGGGGTACTACGACAACTATGGCTACACCTTC.

The CDR3 here is CASSPPGSTEAFF. For the CDR3, the DNA is TGTGCCAGCTCACCCCCAGGAAGTACTGAAGCTTTCTTT. The genes are TRBV18 and TRBJ1-1; D unresolved. The ends were cut back, 3 bases at V and 5 bases at J, with 10 bases in the middle. The CDR3 loop spans 13 amino acids. The germline V gene encodes CDR1 KGHSH and CDR2 LQKENI.

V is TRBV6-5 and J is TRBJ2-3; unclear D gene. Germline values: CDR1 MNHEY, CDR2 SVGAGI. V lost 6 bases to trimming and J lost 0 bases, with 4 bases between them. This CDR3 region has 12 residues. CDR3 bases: TGTGCCAGCAGAGCTAGCACAGATACGCAGTATTTT. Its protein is CASRASTDTQYF.

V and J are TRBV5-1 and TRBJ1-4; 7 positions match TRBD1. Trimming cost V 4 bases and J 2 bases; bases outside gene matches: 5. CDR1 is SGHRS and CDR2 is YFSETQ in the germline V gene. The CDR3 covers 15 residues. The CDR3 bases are TGCGCCAGCAGCCTACTGGGACAGACTAATGAAAAACTGTTTTTT. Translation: CASSLLGQTNEKLFF.

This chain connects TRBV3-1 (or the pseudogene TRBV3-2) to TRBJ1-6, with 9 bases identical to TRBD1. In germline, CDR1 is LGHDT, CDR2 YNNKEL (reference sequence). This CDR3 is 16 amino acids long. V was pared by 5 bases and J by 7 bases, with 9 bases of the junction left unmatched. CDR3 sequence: CASSSQPGQGNSPLHF. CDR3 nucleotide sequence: TGTGCCAGCAGCTCACAACCGGGACAGGGAAATTCACCCCTCCACTTT.

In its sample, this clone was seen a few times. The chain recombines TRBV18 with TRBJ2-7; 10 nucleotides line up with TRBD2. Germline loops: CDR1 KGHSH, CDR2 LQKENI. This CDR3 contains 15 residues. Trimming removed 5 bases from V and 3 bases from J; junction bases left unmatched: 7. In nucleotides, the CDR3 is TGTGCCAGCTCAAAGAGCGGGGGGGTGCTCTACGAGCAGTACTTC. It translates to CASSKSGGVLYEQYF.

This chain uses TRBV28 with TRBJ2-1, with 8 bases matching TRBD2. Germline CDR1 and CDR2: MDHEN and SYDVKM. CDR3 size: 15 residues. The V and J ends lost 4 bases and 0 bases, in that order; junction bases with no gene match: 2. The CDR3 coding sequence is TGTGCCAGCAGTTCTGCGGGGGGCTCCTACAATGAGCAGTTCTTC. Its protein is CASSSAGGSYNEQFF. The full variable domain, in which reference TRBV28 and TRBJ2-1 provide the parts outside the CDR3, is DVKVTQSSRYLVKRTGEKVFLECVQDMDHENMFWYRQDPGLGLRLIYFSYDVKMKEKGDIPEGYSVSREKKERFSLILESASTNQTSMYLCASSSAGGSYNEQFFGPGTRLTVL.

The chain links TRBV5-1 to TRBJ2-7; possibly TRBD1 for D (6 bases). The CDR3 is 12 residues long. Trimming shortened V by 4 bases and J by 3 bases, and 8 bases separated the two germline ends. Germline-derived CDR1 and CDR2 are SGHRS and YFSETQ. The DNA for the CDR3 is TGCGCCAGCAGCCCGGACAGCTACGAGCAGTACTTC. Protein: CASSPDSYEQYF.